This T cell receptor beta chain appears in the sequencing data of a study of vaccination and CD4 T cells after COVID-19. Study background: Ranging from 14 to 241, the interval between dose two and post-vaccine sampling had a median of 72 days. The stimulus for the cells was overlapping spike peptides derived from SARS-CoV-2, HCoV-NL63, HCoV-OC43 and HCoV-229E.

The Oncomine TCR Beta short-read assay sequenced DNA from cultured CD4+ T cells. The source of extracted genomic DNA was cultured CD4+ T cells. TCRdb independently ran MiXCR on the PCR reads; one entry per CDR3 protein. The sample includes 11,000 or so distinct CDR3 sequences, around a third of them seen just once. The CDR3 length is 15 residues. The V gene's germline CDR1 is DFQATT and CDR2 SNEGSKA (reference sequence). The J segment lost 8 bases and the V segment lost 4 bases, leaving 13 bases of the junction unmatched. Indicated treatment: approximately nine-day PBMC culture with coronavirus spike peptide pools or control peptides (ViraFEST assay). This clonotype turned up a few times. Its antigen remains unidentified.

The sequence came from a human donor who received a COVID-19 vaccine. This specimen was CD4+ T cells from blood, cultured in vitro, taken before SARS-CoV-2 vaccination. The V and J genes are TRBV20-1 and TRBJ1-4, with 7 bases identical to TRBD1. The CDR3 reads CSANGQAEVGEKLFF. In DNA, the CDR3 is TGCAGTGCTAATGGACAGGCCGAAGTTGGGGAAAAACTGTTTTTT.